A single sample gave rise to the 32 T cell receptor beta chains below, sequenced in a study of identical twins. In TCRdb, the 5' RACE reads were re-called with MiXCR into one record per CDR3 protein. Of just over 450,000 distinct CDR3 sequences in the sample, approximately 15% were seen once. These same records also appear under a second study, on yellow fever vaccine responses in identical twins.

Sample: CD4+ T cells sorted from blood. Receptors originate from a woman aged 18-30 years in good health.

V gene TRBV11-3 combines with J gene TRBJ2-7, with 7 bases lining up with TRBD1. Unmatched junction bases numbered 5, after V lost 1 base and J lost 2 bases. The CDR3 spans 15 residues. Germline assignment: CDR1 SGHNT and CDR2 YENEEA. CDR3 nucleotide sequence: TGTGCCAGCAGCTTAGCGGGACAGACCACCTACGAGCAGTACTTC. Translated: CASSLAGQTTYEQYF.

The V and J genes are TRBV2 and TRBJ1-6; D not resolved. The CDR3 totals 14 residues. The germline V and J ends were trimmed by 1 base and 8 bases, with 9 bases remaining between them. In germline, CDR1 is SNHLY, CDR2 FYNNEI. CDR3 amino acids: CASSEGAGYSPLHF. For the CDR3, the DNA is TGTGCCAGCAGTGAAGGGGCGGGGTATTCACCCCTCCACTTT.

This clonotype has at least ten counts. The rearrangement joins TRBV12-3 or TRBV12-4 to TRBJ2-7; 7 nucleotides align to TRBD2. The CDR3 totals 15 residues. V lost 5 bases, J lost 0 bases, and 7 bases stayed unmatched. The CDR3 loop reads CASSLSGSVSYEQYF. CDR3 coding DNA: TGTGCCAGCAGTCTTAGCGGGTCAGTCTCCTACGAGCAGTACTTC.

Only a few counts were recorded for this clonotype. The V gene is TRBV20-1, the J gene TRBJ1-1; D unresolved. Germline V CDR1 and CDR2: DFQATT, SNEGSKA (reference sequence). The CDR3 extends over 12 amino acids. Trimming removed 0 bases from V and 7 bases from J, with 9 bases in between. This CDR3 is CSARESPREAFF. For the CDR3, the DNA is TGCAGTGCTAGAGAGTCCCCACGTGAAGCTTTCTTT.

This clonotype was counted at least ten times. The genes are TRBV5-1 and TRBJ2-3; D unresolved. The V end was cut by 0 bases, the J end by 5 bases, with 10 bases between. Germline CDR1 and CDR2: SGHRS and YFSETQ. CDR3 length: 14 residues. CDR3 DNA: TGCGCCAGCAGCTTGGCGGACCAGCAAGATACGCAGTATTTT. This sequence encodes CASSLADQQDTQYF.

The chain combines TRBV6-5 with TRBJ1-6, with D possibly TRBD1 on 5 matching bases. The CDR3 sequence is 13 residues long. Deletions cut 2 bases from V and 10 bases from J, with 9 bases between. The germline CDR1 and CDR2 sequences are MNHEY and SVGAGI. The CDR3 here is CASSYTGGSPLHF. The CDR3 DNA reads as TGTGCCAGCAGTTACACGGGGGGGTCACCCCTCCACTTT.

The chain employs TRBV3-1 and TRBJ1-5, with D possibly TRBD1 on 6 matching bases. Germline lookup yields CDR1 LGHDT and CDR2 YNNKEL (reference sequence). The CDR3 runs 16 residues. V dropped 4 bases and J dropped 2 bases, with 15 bases sitting between them. CDR3: CASSPGKGHRNQPQHF. In DNA form, the CDR3 reads TGTGCCAGCAGCCCTGGGAAGGGACACCGCAATCAGCCCCAGCATTTT.

This clonotype has more than one count but fewer than ten. J is TRBJ2-7 and V is TRBV10-3, with 7 bases fitting TRBD2. Trimming took 2 bases from V and 5 from J; bases not matched to a gene: 6. The CDR3 spans 14 residues. Germline V gene sequence: CDR1 ENHRY, CDR2 SYGVKD. The CDR3 spells CAISELAGVNEQYF. CDR3 bases: TGTGCCATCAGTGAGCTGGCGGGAGTAAACGAGCAGTACTTC.

The chain has TRBV5-5 and TRBJ2-1, with 9 bases aligning to TRBD2. The CDR3 length is 16 residues. Germline V gene sequence: CDR1 SGHKS, CDR2 YYEKEE (reference sequence). Losses at the gene ends were 0 bases for V and 4 bases for J; bases not matched to a gene: 5. CDR3 nucleotides: TGTGCCAGCAGCTTGGCACCTAGCGGGGAATACAATGAGCAGTTCTTC. It codes for CASSLAPSGEYNEQFF.

This clonotype has just a few counts. The V gene is TRBV7-6, the J gene TRBJ2-3, with 9 nucleotides matching TRBD2. The V and J ends lost 2 bases and 4 bases, in that order; junction bases with no gene match: 7. Germline V CDR1 and CDR2: SGHVS, FNYEAQ. This CDR3 has 16 amino acids. The CDR3 region is CASSLRWAGGSDTQYF. The CDR3 region has the DNA TGTGCCAGCAGCTTACGCTGGGCGGGGGGGTCAGATACGCAGTATTTT.

This clonotype was seen a few times. This rearrangement joins TRBV28 to TRBJ1-6; 9 nucleotides align to TRBD1. The CDR3 totals 15 residues. CDR1 MDHEN and CDR2 SYDVKM come from the germline V gene. Trimming at V came to 5 bases and at J to 7 bases, leaving 6 bases not matched to a gene. In nucleotides, the CDR3 is TGTGCCAGCAGTGGGTCACAGGGGGCCAATTCACCCCTCCACTTT. It specifies CASSGSQGANSPLHF.

This clonotype was found many times. The V call is TRBV5-1, the J call TRBJ2-1; 11 bases agree with TRBD2. This CDR3 comprises 17 residues. The germline V gene encodes CDR1 SGHRS and CDR2 YFSETQ. The V and J ends lost 4 bases and 6 bases, in that order; junction bases with no gene match: 12. The CDR3 here is CASSTVTLAGESNEQFF. CDR3 coding DNA: TGCGCCAGCAGCACGGTTACACTAGCGGGAGAGAGCAATGAGCAGTTCTTC.

At least ten counts were recorded for this clonotype. The chain employs TRBV7-8 and TRBJ2-2; possibly TRBD1 for D (6 bases). CDR3 length equals 14 residues. CDR1 is SGHVS and CDR2 is FQNEAQ in the germline V gene. Deletions cut 1 base from V and 6 bases from J, with 9 bases between. CDR3 coding DNA: TGTGCCAGCAGCTTAGGCAGGGGTCCCGGGGAGCTGTTTTTT. Translated, it gives CASSLGRGPGELFF.

This clonotype was seen more than once but under ten times. The chain uses TRBV4-1 and TRBJ1-5, with a tentative D call TRBD1 (6 bases). The CDR3 consists of 14 residues. CDR1 and CDR2 from the germline V gene are MGHRA and YSYEKL. Trimming cost V 1 base and J 6 bases, with 10 bases left between them. The CDR3 DNA is TGCGCCAGCAGCCAAGGACAGGCCTTTCAGCCCCAGCATTTT. Its translation is CASSQGQAFQPQHF.

The chain joins TRBV12-5 to TRBJ1-1; D gene uncertain. Germline V gene data show CDR1 as LGHNT and CDR2 as FRNRAP. V was cut by 4 bases and J by 6 bases, with 9 bases left in between. The length of the CDR3 is 12 residues. CDR3 sequence reads: CASGSWSPEAFF. The CDR3 bases are TGTGCTAGTGGTTCATGGAGTCCTGAAGCTTTCTTT.

This chain links TRBV12-3 or TRBV12-4 with TRBJ1-5, with D possibly being TRBD1 (6 bases). This CDR3 comprises 14 residues. The V end lost 2 bases, the J end lost 9 bases, and 14 bases lay between the germline ends. CDR3: CASSLQGLTGPQHF. The CDR3 DNA follows: TGTGCCAGCAGTTTACAGGGGCTAACAGGGCCCCAGCATTTT.

This clonotype was observed a handful of times. V and J are TRBV7-8 and TRBJ2-7, with 7 bases aligning to TRBD1. The V gene's germline CDR1 is SGHVS and CDR2 FQNEAQ. This CDR3 region has 13 residues. V shed 4 bases and J 2 bases; nucleotides not matched to a gene: 2. The CDR3 spells CASSWDSPYEQYF. The DNA of the CDR3 is TGTGCCAGCAGCTGGGACAGCCCCTACGAGCAGTACTTC.

In this sample, this clonotype turned up many times. The junction departs from the called germline gene at one end, perhaps through a read error. The chain is built from TRBV4-1 and TRBJ2-7, with D uncertain. This CDR3 comprises 14 residues. Germline assignment: CDR1 MGHRA and CDR2 YSYEKL. The CDR3 bases are TGTGCCAGCAGCCAAGATGCCGCTTCCTACGAGCAGTACTTC. It is translated as CASSQDAASYEQYF.

The chain employs TRBV20-1 and TRBJ2-7; TRBD1 is a possible D gene (5 bases). This CDR3 comprises 13 residues. Per the germline V gene, CDR1 is DFQATT and CDR2 is SNEGSKA (reference sequence). Trimming cost V 0 bases and J 2 bases, with 8 bases left between them. CDR3 DNA sequence: TGCAGTGCTAGAGAGGGGCCCCCCTACGAGCAGTACTTC. Translating gives CSAREGPPYEQYF.

The chain uses TRBV6-6 and TRBJ2-2; no reliable D call. V was trimmed by 1 base and J by 4 bases, leaving 4 bases between them. The CDR3 is 13 amino acids. The germline V gene has CDR1 MNHNY and CDR2 SVGAGI (reference sequence). The CDR3, as DNA: TGTGCCAGCAGTTACTTGTCCACCGGGGAGCTGTTTTTT. Translating gives CASSYLSTGELFF.

This clonotype was picked up many times. The chain combines TRBV20-1 with TRBJ2-1; 7 bases line up with TRBD2. This CDR3 is 13 amino acids long. The ends lost 5 bases at V and 1 base at J; junction bases unmatched: 2. The germline V gene encodes CDR1 DFQATT and CDR2 SNEGSKA (reference sequence). The DNA for the CDR3 is TGCAGTGCTGGACTAGTATCCTACAATGAGCAGTTCTTC. It is translated as CSAGLVSYNEQFF.

This clonotype was detected many times. CDR3 amino acids: CASSLAAQYYEQYF. The CDR3 DNA reads TGCGCCAGCAGCTTGGCCGCCCAGTACTACGAGCAGTACTTC. This chain joins TRBV5-1 and TRBJ2-7; D remains ambiguous. Germline-derived CDR1 and CDR2 are SGHRS and YFSETQ. The V end was cut by 0 bases, the J end by 3 bases, with 10 bases between. This CDR3 comprises 14 residues.

There are many counts of this clonotype. The chain couples TRBV11-2 to TRBJ2-1, with 9 bases lining up with TRBD2. The CDR3 covers 14 residues. The V gene's germline CDR1 is SGHAT and CDR2 FQNNGV. Unmatched junction bases numbered 0, after V lost 1 base and J lost 5 bases. The CDR3 DNA sequence: TGTGCCAGCAGCTTAGCTAGCGGGAACAATGAGCAGTTCTTC. As protein: CASSLASGNNEQFF. Based on the CDR3 plus reference TRBV11-2 and TRBJ2-1, the full variable domain is EAGVAQSPRYKIIEKRQSVAFWCNPISGHATLYWYQQILGQGPKLLIQFQNNGVVDDSQLPKDRFSAERLKGVDSTLKIQPAKLEDSAVYLCASSLASGNNEQFFGPGTRLTVL.

This clonotype has just a few counts. The chain is built from TRBV11-2 and TRBJ2-7; 11 bases are shared with TRBD2. V lost 1 base and J lost 3; bases outside the gene matches: 11. The CDR3 spans 18 residues. Germline assignment: CDR1 SGHAT and CDR2 FQNNGV. The DNA of the CDR3 is TGTGCCAGCAGCTTAGTCCCCTCTAGCGGGGGGACAAACTACGAGCAGTACTTC. This encodes CASSLVPSSGGTNYEQYF.

This clonotype showed up many times. The chain links TRBV4-1 to TRBJ2-7; TRBD2 aligns across 7 bases. The CDR3 is made up of 15 amino acids. Germline V gene data show CDR1 as MGHRA and CDR2 as YSYEKL. V shed 0 bases and J 8 bases; nucleotides not matched to a gene: 10. The CDR3 DNA is TGCGCCAGCAGCCAAGAAGCCCTAGCGGAAGGCCAGCAGTACTTC. This translates into CASSQEALAEGQQYF.

This chain connects TRBV7-3 to TRBJ2-5, with TRBD1 matching over 7 bases. CDR1 and CDR2 (germline): SGHTA, FQGTGA. V was pared by 5 bases and J by 6 bases, with 6 bases of the junction left unmatched. The CDR3 has 13 amino acids. The CDR3: CASSATGQKTQYF. DNA of the CDR3: TGTGCCAGCAGCGCGACAGGGCAAAAGACCCAGTACTTC.

This clonotype appeared many times. The chain employs TRBV12-3 or TRBV12-4 and TRBJ2-1; weak D call: TRBD2 (5 bases). V was trimmed by 5 bases and J by 4 bases, leaving 6 bases between them. The CDR3 contains 12 residues. In nucleotides, the CDR3 is TGTGCCAGCAGTCGGGATTACAATGAGCAGTTCTTC. Amino acid sequence: CASSRDYNEQFF.

CDR3 coding DNA: TGTGCCAGCAGCTTGTTGGAGGGCTCCGGCAAAAACATTCAGTACTTC. Amino acids: CASSLLEGSGKNIQYF. The rearrangement joins TRBV5-6 to TRBJ2-4; possible D gene TRBD2, 6 bases. Germline-derived CDR1 and CDR2 are SGHDT and YYEEEE. The CDR3 runs 16 residues. Trimming pared 1 base from V and 3 bases from J, leaving 14 bases between.

This rearrangement joins TRBV12-3 or TRBV12-4 to TRBJ1-6; D unresolved. Trimming left V 6 bases short and J 6 bases short, with 15 bases between. The CDR3 totals 15 residues. The CDR3 DNA is TGTGCCAGCAGCTCGGGGATATCTCGTAATTCACCCCTCCACTTT. Translated: CASSSGISRNSPLHF.

This clonotype turned up a few times. The V gene is TRBV28, the J gene TRBJ2-7; unclear D gene. Between the trimmed V and J ends, which lost 5 bases and 4 bases, there was a span of 18 bases. Germline CDR1 MDHEN, CDR2 SYDVKM. The length of the CDR3 is 15 residues. CDR3: CASSDPSRMGYEQYF. In nucleotides, the CDR3 is TGTGCCAGCAGTGATCCAAGCAGGATGGGATACGAGCAGTACTTC.

This clonotype was seen ten or more times. The chain joins TRBV5-6 to TRBJ1-5, with a weak D call TRBD1 (6 bases). V dropped 1 base and J dropped 5 bases, with 13 bases sitting between them. The length of the CDR3 is 15 residues. Germline values: CDR1 SGHDT, CDR2 YYEEEE. DNA of the CDR3: TGTGCCAGCAGCTTGACCGGGACACCTGATCAGCCCCAGCATTTT. It specifies CASSLTGTPDQPQHF. Based on the CDR3 plus reference TRBV5-6 and TRBJ1-5, the full variable domain is DAGVTQSPTHLIKTRGQQVTLRCSPKSGHDTVSWYQQALGQGPQFIFQYYEEEERQRGNFPDRFSGHQFPNYSSELNVNALLLGDSALYLCASSLTGTPDQPQHFGDGTRLSIL.

The chain recombines TRBV6-5 with TRBJ2-7; TRBD1 might be the D (6 bases). The CDR3 has 17 residues. The germline V gene encodes CDR1 MNHEY and CDR2 SVGAGI. Trimming left V 0 bases short and J 4 bases short, with 19 bases between. The CDR3 region has the DNA TGTGCCAGCAGTTACTCGAGCCAGGGGCCTAGATTTTACGAGCAGTACTTC. Protein: CASSYSSQGPRFYEQYF.